Below are 5 T cell receptor beta chains sequenced from a single sample in a study of beta chain features in type 1 diabetes. All of the isolated RNA was reverse transcribed, so expressed TCRB transcripts were sequenced. Data came from immunoSEQ multiplex PCR; TCRdb stores just in-frame clones and leaves some out. This table has 150,000 to 160,000 clones, 11% appearing once. Material: central memory CD4+ T cells from blood. The source of these receptors is a man aged 18 to 30 in good health.

This clone has just a few counts. The chain joins TRBV25-1 to TRBJ1-1; TRBD1 might be the D (5 bases). This CDR3 is 14 amino acids long. Between the trimmed V and J ends, which lost 8 bases and 0 bases, there was a span of 13 bases. In germline, CDR1 is MGHDK, CDR2 SYGVNS. This CDR3 reads CASGGDGMNTEAFF. CDR3 nucleotide sequence: TGTGCCAGCGGGGGGGACGGAATGAACACTGAAGCTTTCTTT.

The chain joins TRBV29-1 to TRBJ1-3; a possible D gene is TRBD1 (5 bases). The length of the CDR3 is 14 residues. The V end was cut by 4 bases, the J end by 2 bases, with 12 bases between. CDR1 and CDR2 from the germline V gene are SQVTM and ANQGSEA. The CDR3 nucleotides are TGCAGCGTTGGCCCGGACAATGCTGGAAACACCATATATTTT. It translates to CSVGPDNAGNTIYF.

This rearrangement joins TRBV30 to TRBJ1-1; TRBD1 is a possible D gene (6 bases). Looked up from germline, CDR1 is GTSNPN and CDR2 is SVGIG (reference sequence). This CDR3 has 13 residues. V was shortened by 4 bases and J by 0 bases, with 9 bases between the two germline ends. This chain's CDR3 is CAWTQGLNTEAFF. DNA for the CDR3: TGTGCCTGGACACAGGGTCTGAACACTGAAGCTTTCTTT.

The chain couples TRBV6-9 to TRBJ2-1, with D uncertain. The V end lost 11 bases, the J end lost 4 bases, and 15 bases lay between the germline ends. The CDR3 loop spans 13 amino acids. In germline, CDR1 is MNHGY, CDR2 SVAAGI. The CDR3 coding sequence is TGTGCCGGTCTACCCCACCTATACAATGAGCAGTTCTTC. Its protein is CAGLPHLYNEQFF.

The chain couples TRBV4-3 to TRBJ2-2; 13 bases fit TRBD2. Trimming at V came to 4 bases and at J to 6 bases, leaving 5 bases not matched to a gene. The CDR3 has 16 amino acids. CDR1 and CDR2 (germline): LGHNA, YSLEER. This chain's CDR3 is CASSPTSGRAPGELFF. Here the CDR3 DNA reads TGCGCCAGCAGCCCCACTAGCGGGAGGGCCCCCGGGGAGCTGTTTTTT.